The clone carrying this T cell receptor beta chain appeared a few times. These data come from a study of T cells after somatic rescue of genetic block. CDR3 length: 15 amino acids. CDR1 is MNHNS and CDR2 is SASEGT in the germline V gene. J gave up 1 base and V 2 bases, and 3 bases lay outside the gene matches. TCRdb's copy holds only in-frame clones and misses some; the assay was immunoSEQ multiplex PCR. The sample lists 13,000 or so clones; 65% to 75% were seen once. The rearrangement joins TRBV6-1 to TRBJ1-2; 8 positions match TRBD1. The clonotype comes from a boy aged 5-17 years. Sequencing was carried out using peripheral blood mononuclear cells (PBMCs). Here the CDR3 reads CASSEHGQGNYGYTF. The CDR3 nucleotides are TGTGCCAGCAGTGAACACGGACAGGGTAACTATGGCTACACCTTC.